This T cell receptor beta chain came from a study of cytomegalovirus exposure and HLA in healthy donors. Overall study results and limits: Presence/absence results assume similar sequencing depth per donor, which may not hold. The authors confirmed in vitro that a few CMV-associated chains were specific for CMV antigens. Apart from CMV serostatus, no immune exposure information was available.

Vbeta (60) and Jbeta (13) primers were used in the PCR. The method was immunoSEQ multiplex PCR; TCRdb's version includes in-frame clones alone and lacks a portion of them. This table has 150,000 to 200,000 clones, approximately 75% appearing once. This CDR3 contains 16 residues. V was pared by 3 bases and J by 7 bases, with 8 bases of the junction left unmatched. Germline V lookup: CDR1 SGHVS, CDR2 FNYEAQ. Notes on this clone: Its antigen is not identified.

V is TRBV7-6 and J is TRBJ2-1; 11 bases are a match to TRBD2. This sequence was found in a girl aged 10 to 17 in good health and CMV-seronegative. The sample was PBMCs. Written as DNA, the CDR3 is TGTGCCAGCAGCTTGGCCCTAGCGGGGGGAGGAAATGAGCAGTTCTTC. Protein: CASSLALAGGGNEQFF.